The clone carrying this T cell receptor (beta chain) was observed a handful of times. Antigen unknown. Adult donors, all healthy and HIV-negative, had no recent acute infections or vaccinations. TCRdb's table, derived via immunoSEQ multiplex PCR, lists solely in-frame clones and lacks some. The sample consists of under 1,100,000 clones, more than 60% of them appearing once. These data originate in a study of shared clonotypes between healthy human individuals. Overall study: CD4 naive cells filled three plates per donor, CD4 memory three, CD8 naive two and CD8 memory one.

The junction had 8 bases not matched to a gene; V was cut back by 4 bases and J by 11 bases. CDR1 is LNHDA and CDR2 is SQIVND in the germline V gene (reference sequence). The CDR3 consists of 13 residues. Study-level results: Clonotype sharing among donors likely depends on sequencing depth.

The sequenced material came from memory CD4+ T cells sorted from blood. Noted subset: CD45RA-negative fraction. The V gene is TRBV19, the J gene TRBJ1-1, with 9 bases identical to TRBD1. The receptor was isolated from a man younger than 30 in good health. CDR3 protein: CASSTGTGFGAFF. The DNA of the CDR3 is TGTGCCAGTAGTACCGGGACAGGGTTTGGCGCTTTCTTT.